The present T cell receptor (beta chain) was sequenced within a study of T-cell memory formation after mild COVID-19. Overall study findings and caveats: A second wave expanding day 15 to 37 was CD4+-biased; contracting clones were balanced.

The CDR3 runs 11 residues. The V gene's germline CDR1 is MNHEY and CDR2 SVGEGT. With 5 bases removed from V and 9 bases from J, the gap between germline ends came to 7 bases. In regard to this clonotype: Antigen: not known.

TCRdb reanalysed the 5' RACE reads using MiXCR and keeps one entry per CDR3 protein. The sample has hundreds of thousands of distinct CDR3 sequences; roughly 17% are singletons. Sequences were obtained from PBMCs or a T cell subset sorted from them (not recorded which). The chain links TRBV6-2 or TRBV6-3 to TRBJ2-2; possible D gene TRBD1, 6 bases. The sequence derives from an adult woman who had mild COVID-19 (a few samples of this study predate the infection). Cell type and time point are not known. CDR3 sequence reads: CASSDRWELFF. The CDR3 DNA is TGTGCCAGCAGTGACAGGTGGGAGCTGTTTTTT.